This TCR beta chain was sequenced in a study of T-cell memory formation after mild COVID-19. The germline CDR1 and CDR2 sequences are SGHRS and YFSETQ. V lost 4 bases and J lost 8, with 27 bases in between. This CDR3 has 18 amino acids. This clonotype occurred a few times. No antigen is known for it. General observations from the study: Clones from the second wave (peaking day 37) had unconfirmed SARS-CoV-2 specificity.

TCRdb redid the calling of the 5' RACE reads with MiXCR, one entry per CDR3 protein. The sample yields about 450,000 distinct CDR3 sequences, around 22% seen once. This receptor was obtained from an adult woman who had mild COVID-19 (a few samples of this study predate the infection). Cell type and time point are not known. The rearrangement links TRBV5-1 to TRBJ1-4, with D perhaps matching TRBD1 (6 bases). Material for sequencing was PBMCs or a T cell subset sorted from them (not recorded which). CDR3 sequence: CASSVPAAQQGGREKLFF. The CDR3 region has the DNA TGCGCCAGCAGCGTTCCCGCGGCGCAACAGGGAGGAAGGGAAAAACTGTTTTTT.